This T cell receptor (beta chain) was captured by sequencing in a study of blood T cell repertoires in COVID-19. The protocol was immunoSEQ multiplex PCR, while the TCRdb copy is restricted to in-frame clones and leaves out a portion. Found here are a few hundred thousand clones, about nine tenths of them singletons; the top ten hold 0.86%. The V gene lost 3 bases and the J gene lost 5 bases, with 9 bases spanning the gap. This CDR3 region has 13 residues. CDR1 is LNHNV and CDR2 is YYDKDF in the germline V gene (reference sequence). Material for sequencing was PBMCs or T cells enriched from blood (not recorded which). The V call is TRBV15, the J call TRBJ2-3; D is possibly TRBD2 (5 bases). This receptor was obtained from a woman aged 40 to 50 who had been exposed to COVID-19. CDR3 region: CATSRAGLDTQYF. DNA of the CDR3: TGTGCCACCAGCAGGGCGGGTCTAGATACGCAGTATTTT.